The 4 T cell receptor beta chains below all came from one sample that was sequenced in a study of technical replicates of blood from a few donors. TCRdb's copy holds only in-frame clones and misses some; the assay was immunoSEQ multiplex PCR. In the table there are just over 80,000 clones, 90% to 95% of which are singletons. The sequencing sample was made of T cells isolated from PBMCs. The receptors here all came from a human donor in good health.

The rearrangement joins TRBV25-1 to TRBJ2-7; perhaps TRBD1 as D (6 bases). The CDR3 spans 14 residues. With 1 base removed from V and 3 bases from J, the gap between germline ends came to 10 bases. Germline V CDR1 and CDR2: MGHDK, SYGVNS. This CDR3 is CASSEWRGGYEQYF. CDR3 sequence (DNA): TGTGCCAGCAGTGAATGGAGAGGGGGCTACGAGCAGTACTTC.

The J gene is TRBJ1-5, the V gene TRBV2; D ambiguous. The CDR3 is 15 residues long. The ends were cut back, 1 base at V and 0 bases at J, with 7 bases in the middle. Per germline, CDR1 SNHLY and CDR2 FYNNEI. The CDR3 loop is CASSEETLSNQPQHF. DNA for the CDR3: TGTGCCAGCAGTGAAGAGACACTTAGCAATCAGCCCCAGCATTTT.

This chain links TRBV28 with TRBJ1-2; D possibly corresponds to TRBD1 (5 bases). Trimming shortened V by 10 bases and J by 14 bases, and 32 bases separated the two germline ends. The length of the CDR3 is 15 residues. Germline values: CDR1 MDHEN, CDR2 SYDVKM. The CDR3 reads CATSSHYARGHKETF. CDR3 nucleotides: TGTGCCACTTCGAGCCATTATGCCCGAGGACATAAAGAGACCTTC.

The chain joins TRBV5-1 to TRBJ2-7; TRBD1 agrees at 9 bases. V lost 4 bases to trimming and J lost 4 bases; unmatched junction nucleotides: 6. The CDR3 extends over 14 amino acids. The germline V gene has CDR1 SGHRS and CDR2 YFSETQ. Here the CDR3 reads CASSQRDREYEQYF. The CDR3 coding sequence is TGCGCCAGCAGCCAAAGGGACAGGGAATACGAGCAGTACTTC.